The clone carrying this T cell receptor beta chain was seen a single time. The target antigen is unknown. The CDR3 has 13 amino acids. Looked up from germline, CDR1 is DFQATT and CDR2 is SNEGSKA (reference sequence). The ends were cut back, 7 bases at V and 4 bases at J, with 16 bases in the middle. Each donor was a healthy Caucasian. The data originate from a study of identical twins. Each CDR3 protein gets one entry after TCRdb re-called the 5' RACE reads with MiXCR. The repertoire holds 1.5 million to 2 million distinct CDR3 sequences, under 35% seen once, with 0.27% in the top ten. Study-level findings and limits: There were fewer insertions in abundant cord blood beta clonotypes, but memory repertoires showed no such pattern. There is a chance that invariant MAIT and iNKT cells partially muddied zero-insertion analyses. Models predicted less out-of-frame TCR alpha sharing in monozygotic twins than was found.

The chain has TRBV20-1 and TRBJ1-2; D possibly corresponds to TRBD1 (5 bases). The clonotype comes from a newborn girl in good health. Sequenced material: cord blood. The CDR3 DNA sequence: TGCAGTGTCCCCAGGGATCTTTTCTATGGCTACACCTTC. Amino acids: CSVPRDLFYGYTF.